Described below is a single TCR beta chain sequence and its context. The target antigen is unknown. All donors were healthy HIV-negative adults lacking recent acute infections or vaccinations. The germline CDR1 and CDR2 sequences are SGHNT and YENEEA. Trimming pared 0 bases from V and 10 bases from J, leaving 10 bases between. There are 13 residues in the CDR3. This specimen belongs to a study of shared clonotypes between healthy human individuals. Study information: The donor pool was made up of two women and three men aged 18 to 49.

Study observations and caveats: Among the subsets, naive ones generally showed larger estimated richness than memory ones. With a handful of donors compared, roughly 5% of naive CD4 clonotypes were shared.

Sequencing used immunoSEQ multiplex PCR; TCRdb keeps in-frame clones, though not all of them. The table shows roughly 410,000 clones, with 90% to 98% occurring only once. The specimen sequenced was memory CD8+ T cells sorted from blood. Subset indicated: CD45RO+ cells pooled with CCR7-negative TemRA cells. The receptor was isolated from a man aged 30 to 45 in good health. The chain couples TRBV11-3 to TRBJ2-1; D unresolved. CDR3: CASSLDSRREQFF. CDR3 nucleotide sequence: TGTGCCAGCAGCTTAGACTCTAGACGGGAGCAGTTCTTC. Looking up the rest from reference TRBV11-3 and TRBJ2-1 gives the full variable domain: EAGVVQSPRYKIIEKKQPVAFWCNPISGHNTLYWYLQNLGQGPELLIRYENEEAVDDSQLPKDRFSAERLKGVDSTLKIQPAELGDSAVYLCASSLDSRREQFFGPGTRLTVL.